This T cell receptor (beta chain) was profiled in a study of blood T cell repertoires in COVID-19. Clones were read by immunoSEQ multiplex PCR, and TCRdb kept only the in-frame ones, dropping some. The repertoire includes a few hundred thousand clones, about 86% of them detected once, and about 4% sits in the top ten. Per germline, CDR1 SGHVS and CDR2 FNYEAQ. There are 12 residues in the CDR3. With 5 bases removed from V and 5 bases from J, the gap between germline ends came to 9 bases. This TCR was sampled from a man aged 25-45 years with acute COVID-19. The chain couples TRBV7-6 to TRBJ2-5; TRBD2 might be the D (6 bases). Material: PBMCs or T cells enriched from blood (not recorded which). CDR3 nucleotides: TGTGCCAGCAGCCCCAGCGGGGAGACCCAGTACTTC. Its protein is CASSPSGETQYF.